The entry that follows covers one TCR beta chain sequence. How the authors handled the data: Amplification of reference gene primers provided the estimated nucleated cell counts. Sequenced by immunoSEQ multiplex PCR; TCRdb stores in-frame clones only, minus some. V, J and clone size were drawn from that table, and D and trimming were deduced from the DNA. The data hold 130,000 to 150,000 clones, with approximately 81% observed a single time. This sample stems from a study of blood T cell repertoires in COVID-19. Study-wide background: T cells, B-cell-depleted T cells, or PBMCs supplied cDNA or gDNA.

The sequenced sample was peripheral blood. The clonotype was recovered from a human donor in a cohort sampled during active COVID-19.

CDR3: CASSLPGLQGKGSDTQYF. The CDR3 bases are TGTGCCAGCAGCTTACCCGGCTTACAGGGAAAGGGGTCAGATACGCAGTATTTT. This chain uses TRBV5-6 with TRBJ2-3; a possible D gene is TRBD1 (6 bases). The CDR3 totals 18 residues. CDR1 SGHDT and CDR2 YYEEEE come from the germline V gene. Trimming left V 2 bases short and J 4 bases short, with 23 bases between.